Following are 5 T cell receptor beta chains from one sample sequenced in a study of Ad26.COV2.S vaccination and SARS-CoV-2 variants. Profiling relied on immunoSEQ multiplex PCR, and the TCRdb table lists in-frame clones only, not all of them. This table has roughly 700,000 clones, roughly 90% appearing once. Specified treatment: some 20 received Ad26.COV2.S at low or high dose, single or two shots; about five received placebo; per-sample allocation not given. Sample collection was performed on day 63 after the first vaccine or placebo injection. The starting material was peripheral blood, obtained in a trial of Ad26.COV2.S vaccine versus placebo. These TCRs come from a person between 18 and 65 years old who received the Ad26.COV2.S COVID-19 vaccine or a placebo.

This clone was detected only once. This chain connects TRBV2 to TRBJ1-6, with 9 bases aligning to TRBD1. The CDR3 extends over 14 amino acids. Trimming took 3 bases from V and 10 from J; bases not matched to a gene: 4. Germline V CDR1 and CDR2: SNHLY, FYNNEI. The CDR3 bases are TGTGCCAGCAGTGAGAACAGGGGGCGGTCACCCCTCCACTTT. It codes for CASSENRGRSPLHF.

This chain joins TRBV2 and TRBJ2-2; a possible D gene is TRBD1 (5 bases). Germline CDR1 and CDR2: SNHLY and FYNNEI. The V end lost 6 bases, the J end lost 5 bases, and 19 bases lay between the germline ends. The CDR3 extends over 16 amino acids. The CDR3 nucleotides read TGTGCCAGCAGCAAAGGGGCAAGGATAGGGACCGGGGAGCTGTTTTTT. It translates to CASSKGARIGTGELFF. Full variable domain (outside the CDR3, taken from reference TRBV2 and TRBJ2-2): EPEVTQTPSHQVTQMGQEVILRCVPISNHLYFYWYRQILGQKVEFLVSFYNNEISEKSEIFDDQFSVERPDGSNFTLKIRSTKLEDSAMYFCASSKGARIGTGELFFGEGSRLTVL.

This chain connects TRBV6-5 to TRBJ1-6, with D perhaps TRBD1 (5 bases). Germline assignment: CDR1 MNHEY and CDR2 SVGAGI. V dropped 2 bases and J dropped 5 bases, with 7 bases sitting between them. The CDR3 totals 14 residues. The CDR3 sequence is CASSYMDNNSPLHF. In DNA form, the CDR3 reads TGTGCCAGCAGTTACATGGACAATAATTCACCCCTCCACTTT.

V gene TRBV5-6 combines with J gene TRBJ2-7, with 7 bases fitting TRBD1. This CDR3 comprises 15 residues. Germline-derived CDR1 and CDR2 are SGHDT and YYEEEE. The ends lost 3 bases at V and 3 bases at J; junction bases unmatched: 9. The CDR3 sequence is CASSWSGTEVYEQYF. Written as DNA, the CDR3 is TGTGCCAGCAGCTGGTCCGGGACAGAGGTCTACGAGCAGTACTTC.

This clone has only a few counts. The rearrangement joins TRBV3-1 (or the pseudogene TRBV3-2) to TRBJ2-2; 9 positions agree with TRBD2. This CDR3 region has 17 residues. The J segment lost 0 bases and the V segment lost 4 bases, leaving 6 bases of the junction unmatched. CDR1 is LGHDT, CDR2 YNNKEL, per germline (reference sequence). The CDR3, as DNA: TGTGCCAGCAGCCCCAGGAGCGGGGGGACGAACACCGGGGAGCTGTTTTTT. Its protein is CASSPRSGGTNTGELFF.